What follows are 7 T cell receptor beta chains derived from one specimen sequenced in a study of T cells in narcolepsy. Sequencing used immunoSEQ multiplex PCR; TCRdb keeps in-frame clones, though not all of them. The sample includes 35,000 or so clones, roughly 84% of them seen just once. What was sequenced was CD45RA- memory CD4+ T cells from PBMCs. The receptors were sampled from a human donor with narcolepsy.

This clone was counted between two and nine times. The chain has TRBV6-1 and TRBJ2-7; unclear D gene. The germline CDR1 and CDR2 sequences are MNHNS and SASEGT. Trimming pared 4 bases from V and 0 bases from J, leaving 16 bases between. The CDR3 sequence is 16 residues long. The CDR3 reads CASSVGPADGSYEQYF. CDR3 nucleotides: TGTGCCAGCAGTGTCGGACCGGCGGACGGCTCCTACGAGCAGTACTTC.

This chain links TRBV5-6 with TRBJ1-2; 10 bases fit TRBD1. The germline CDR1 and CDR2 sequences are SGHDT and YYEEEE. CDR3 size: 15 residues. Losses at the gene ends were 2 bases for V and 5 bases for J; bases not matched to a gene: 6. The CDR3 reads CASSFPGQGTYGYTF. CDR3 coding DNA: TGTGCCAGCAGCTTTCCGGGACAGGGGACTTATGGCTACACCTTC.

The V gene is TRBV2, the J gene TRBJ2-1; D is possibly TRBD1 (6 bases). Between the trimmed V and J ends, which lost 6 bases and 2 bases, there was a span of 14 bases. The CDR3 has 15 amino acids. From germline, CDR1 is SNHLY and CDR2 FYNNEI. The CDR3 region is CASRYDRLTYNEQFF. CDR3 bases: TGTGCCAGCAGGTACGACAGGCTAACCTACAATGAGCAGTTCTTC.

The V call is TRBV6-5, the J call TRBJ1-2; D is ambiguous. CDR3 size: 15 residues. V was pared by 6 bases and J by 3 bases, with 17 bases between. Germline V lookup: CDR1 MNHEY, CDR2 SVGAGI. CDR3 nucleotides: TGTGCCAGCAGGAACAACCATGGGGAGGACTATGGCTACACCTTC. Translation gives CASRNNHGEDYGYTF.

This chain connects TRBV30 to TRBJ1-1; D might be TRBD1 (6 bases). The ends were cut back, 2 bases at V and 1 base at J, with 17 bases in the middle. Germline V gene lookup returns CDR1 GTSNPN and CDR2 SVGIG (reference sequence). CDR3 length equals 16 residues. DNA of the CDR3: TGTGCCTGGAGTAAAGGAAGGTGGGGGGCGAACACTGAAGCTTTCTTT. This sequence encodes CAWSKGRWGANTEAFF.

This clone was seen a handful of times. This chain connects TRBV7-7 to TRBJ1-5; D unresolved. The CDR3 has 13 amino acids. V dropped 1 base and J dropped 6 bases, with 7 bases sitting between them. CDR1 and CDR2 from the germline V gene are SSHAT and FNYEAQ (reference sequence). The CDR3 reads CASSLVDGQPQHF. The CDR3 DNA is TGTGCCAGCAGCTTAGTAGATGGTCAGCCCCAGCATTTT.

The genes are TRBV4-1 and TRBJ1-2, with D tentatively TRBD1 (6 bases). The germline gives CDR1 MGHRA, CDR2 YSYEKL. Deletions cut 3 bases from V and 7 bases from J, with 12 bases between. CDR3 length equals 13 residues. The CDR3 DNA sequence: TGCGCCAGCAGCCAGGGACAATCCTCTGGCTACACCTTC. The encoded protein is CASSQGQSSGYTF.